Many counts were recorded for the clone carrying this TCR beta chain. The antigen is not known. The sample comes from a study of T cells after posttransplantation cyclophosphamide. Peripheral blood was collected from the related graft donor on the marrow donation day. The CDR3 has 13 residues. The V end lost 6 bases, the J end lost 6 bases, and 12 bases lay between the germline ends. The germline V gene encodes CDR1 MNHEY and CDR2 SMNVEV (reference sequence). The data were produced by immunoSEQ multiplex PCR, yet TCRdb's version contains in-frame clones alone and is incomplete. Singletons are absent from the sample, which has 42,000 or so clones. Study-wide results and caveats: TRB clonality was highly associated with recipient CMV seropositivity and reactivation.

Sequencing was performed on PBMCs. The sequence was obtained from a woman between 50 and 59 years old in good health and a related stem cell transplant donor. V usage is TRBV27 and J usage is TRBJ1-5; the D is unclear. CDR3 sequence: CASRREAAQPQHF. As DNA, the CDR3 is TGTGCCAGCAGAAGGGAGGCGGCTCAGCCCCAGCATTTT.